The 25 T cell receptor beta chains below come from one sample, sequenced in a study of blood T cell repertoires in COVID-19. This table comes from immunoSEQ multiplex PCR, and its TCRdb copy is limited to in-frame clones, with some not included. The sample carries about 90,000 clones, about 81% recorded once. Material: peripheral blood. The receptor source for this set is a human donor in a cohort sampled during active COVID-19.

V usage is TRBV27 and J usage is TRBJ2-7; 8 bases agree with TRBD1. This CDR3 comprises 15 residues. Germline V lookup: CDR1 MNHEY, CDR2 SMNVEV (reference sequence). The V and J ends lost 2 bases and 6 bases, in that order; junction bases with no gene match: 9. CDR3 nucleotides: TGTGCCAGCAGTTTAAGGACAGGGTTTTTGGGCGAGCAGTACTTC. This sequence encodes CASSLRTGFLGEQYF.

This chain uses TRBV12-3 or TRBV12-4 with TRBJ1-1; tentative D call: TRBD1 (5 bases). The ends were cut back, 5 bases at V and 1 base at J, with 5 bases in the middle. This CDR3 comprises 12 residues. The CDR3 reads CASSDRNTEAFF. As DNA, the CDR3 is TGTGCCAGCAGTGACAGGAACACTGAAGCTTTCTTT.

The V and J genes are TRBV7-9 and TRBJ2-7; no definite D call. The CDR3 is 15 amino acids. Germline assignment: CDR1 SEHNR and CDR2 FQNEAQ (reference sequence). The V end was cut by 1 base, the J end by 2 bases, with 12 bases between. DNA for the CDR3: TGTGCCAGCAGCTTAGTTGCAGGCAGAACCTACGAGCAGTACTTC. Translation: CASSLVAGRTYEQYF.

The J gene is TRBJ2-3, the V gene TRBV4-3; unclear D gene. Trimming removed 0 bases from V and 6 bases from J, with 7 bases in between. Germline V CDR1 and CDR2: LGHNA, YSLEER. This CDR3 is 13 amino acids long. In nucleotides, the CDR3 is TGCGCCAGCAGCCAAGATACCGGGGATACGCAGTATTTT. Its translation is CASSQDTGDTQYF.

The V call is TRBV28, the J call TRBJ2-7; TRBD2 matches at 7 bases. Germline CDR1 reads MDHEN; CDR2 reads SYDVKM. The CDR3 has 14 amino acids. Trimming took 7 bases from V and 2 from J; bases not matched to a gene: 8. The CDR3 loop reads CASTGGGPPYEQYF. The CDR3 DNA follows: TGTGCCAGCACGGGGGGTGGGCCCCCCTACGAGCAGTACTTC.

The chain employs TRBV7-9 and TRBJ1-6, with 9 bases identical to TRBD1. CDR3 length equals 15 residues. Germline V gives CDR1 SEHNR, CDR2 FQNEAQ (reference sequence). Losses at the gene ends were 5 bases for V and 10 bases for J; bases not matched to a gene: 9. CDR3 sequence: CASSQLRDRVSPLHF. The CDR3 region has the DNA TGTGCCAGCAGCCAACTACGGGACAGGGTCTCACCCCTCCACTTT.

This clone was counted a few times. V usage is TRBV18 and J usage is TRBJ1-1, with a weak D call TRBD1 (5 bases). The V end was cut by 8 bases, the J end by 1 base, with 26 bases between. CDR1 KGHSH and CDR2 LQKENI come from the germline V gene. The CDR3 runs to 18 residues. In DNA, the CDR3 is TGTGCCAGCAGGACGCGGGGCGGGGAGGCGTGGGGGAACACTGAAGCTTTCTTT. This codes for CASRTRGGEAWGNTEAFF.

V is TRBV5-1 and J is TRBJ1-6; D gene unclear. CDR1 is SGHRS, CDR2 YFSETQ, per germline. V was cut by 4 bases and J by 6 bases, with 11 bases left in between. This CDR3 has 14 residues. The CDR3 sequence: CASSGHGANSPLHF. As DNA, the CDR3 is TGCGCCAGCAGCGGGCACGGCGCTAATTCACCCCTCCACTTT.

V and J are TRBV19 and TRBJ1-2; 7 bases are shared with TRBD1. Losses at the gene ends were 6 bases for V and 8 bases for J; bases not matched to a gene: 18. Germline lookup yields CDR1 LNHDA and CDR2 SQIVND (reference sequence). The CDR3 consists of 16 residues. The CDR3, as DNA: TGTGCCAGTAGCCTACTTAGACAGGGATACGTCAAGGGCTACACCTTC. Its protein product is CASSLLRQGYVKGYTF.

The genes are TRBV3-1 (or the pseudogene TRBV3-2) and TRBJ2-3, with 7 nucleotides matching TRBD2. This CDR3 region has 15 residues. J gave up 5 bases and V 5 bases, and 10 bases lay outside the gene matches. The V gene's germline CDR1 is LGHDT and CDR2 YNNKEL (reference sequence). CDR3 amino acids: CASSGRTRRIDTQYF. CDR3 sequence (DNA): TGTGCCAGCAGCGGACGGACTAGGCGGATAGATACGCAGTATTTT.

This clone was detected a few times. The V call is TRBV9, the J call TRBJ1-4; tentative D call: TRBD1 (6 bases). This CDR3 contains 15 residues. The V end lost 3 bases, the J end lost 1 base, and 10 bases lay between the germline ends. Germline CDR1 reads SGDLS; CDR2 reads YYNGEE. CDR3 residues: CASSAGTQTNEKLFF. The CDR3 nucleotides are TGTGCCAGCAGCGCCGGGACACAAACTAATGAAAAACTGTTTTTT.

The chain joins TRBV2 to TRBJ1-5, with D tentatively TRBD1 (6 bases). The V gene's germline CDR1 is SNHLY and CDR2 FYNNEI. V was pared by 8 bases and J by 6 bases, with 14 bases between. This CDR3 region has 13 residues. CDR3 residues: CASRRGRSQPQHF. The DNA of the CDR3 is TGTGCCAGCCGCAGGGGCAGGAGTCAGCCCCAGCATTTT.

CDR3 in DNA: TGTGCCAGCAGTCCCCGCGCAGGGGTGACCTCTGGGGCCAACGTCCTGACTTTC. It specifies CASSPRAGVTSGANVLTF. This rearrangement joins TRBV28 to TRBJ2-6, with D possibly matching TRBD1 (6 bases). V lost 5 bases and J 0 bases, leaving 17 bases between the germline ends. CDR1 is MDHEN and CDR2 is SYDVKM in the germline V gene. CDR3 length: 18 residues.

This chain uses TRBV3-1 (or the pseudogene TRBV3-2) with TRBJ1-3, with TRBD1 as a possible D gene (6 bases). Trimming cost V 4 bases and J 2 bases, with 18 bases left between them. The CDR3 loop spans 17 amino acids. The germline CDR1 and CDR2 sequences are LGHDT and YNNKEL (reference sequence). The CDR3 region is CASSRQPIGGTGNTIYF. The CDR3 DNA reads TGTGCCAGCAGCCGACAACCTATAGGGGGAACTGGAAACACCATATATTTT.

CDR3 in DNA: TGTGCCAGCTCACCACGGTCGAGGAACACCGGGGAGCTGTTTTTT. Translating it yields CASSPRSRNTGELFF. The rearrangement links TRBV18 to TRBJ2-2; D not resolved. The V and J ends lost 1 base and 1 base respectively, with 7 bases between them. The CDR3 has 15 residues. Germline V gene data show CDR1 as KGHSH and CDR2 as LQKENI.

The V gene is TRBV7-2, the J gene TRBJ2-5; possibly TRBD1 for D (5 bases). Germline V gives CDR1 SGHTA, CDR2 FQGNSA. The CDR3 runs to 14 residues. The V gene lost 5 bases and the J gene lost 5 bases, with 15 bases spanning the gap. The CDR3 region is CASSHQRGSETQYF. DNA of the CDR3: TGTGCCAGCAGCCACCAAAGGGGTTCGGAGACCCAGTACTTC.

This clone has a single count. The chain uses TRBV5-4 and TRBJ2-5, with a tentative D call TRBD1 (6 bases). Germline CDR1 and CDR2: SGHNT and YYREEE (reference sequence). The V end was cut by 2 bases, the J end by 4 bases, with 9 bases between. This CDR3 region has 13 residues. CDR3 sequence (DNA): TGTGCCAGCAGCTTACAGGGAATAGAGACCCAGTACTTC. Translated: CASSLQGIETQYF.

The CDR3: CASSYSNAGDHEQYF. CDR3 nucleotides: TGTGCCAGCAGTTACTCGAATGCGGGGGACCACGAGCAGTACTTC. The rearrangement uses TRBV6-5 and TRBJ2-7; 7 bases match TRBD2. The CDR3 sequence is 15 residues long. CDR1 and CDR2 from the germline V gene are MNHEY and SVGAGI. Trimming removed 0 bases from V and 5 bases from J; junction bases left unmatched: 7.

CDR3 protein: CASSVPTGGETQYF. Here the CDR3 DNA reads TGTGCCAGCAGCGTACCGACCGGAGGGGAGACCCAGTACTTC. The rearrangement joins TRBV9 to TRBJ2-5; possibly TRBD2 for D (6 bases). The germline gives CDR1 SGDLS, CDR2 YYNGEE. V shed 1 base and J shed 5 bases, with 12 bases lying between them. This CDR3 spans 14 amino acids.

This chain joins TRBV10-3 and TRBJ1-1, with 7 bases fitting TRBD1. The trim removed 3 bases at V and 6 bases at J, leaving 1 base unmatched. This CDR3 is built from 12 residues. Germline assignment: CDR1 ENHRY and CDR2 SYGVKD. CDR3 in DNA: TGTGCCATCAGTGAAAGGGGGCCTGAAGCTTTCTTT. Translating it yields CAISERGPEAFF.

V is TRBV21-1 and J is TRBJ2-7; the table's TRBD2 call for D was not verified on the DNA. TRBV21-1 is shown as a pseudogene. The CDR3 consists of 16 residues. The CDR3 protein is CASTPGYSGPSYEQYF. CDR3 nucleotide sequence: TGTGCCAGCACCCCGGGGTATAGCGGGCCTTCCTACGAGCAGTACTTC.

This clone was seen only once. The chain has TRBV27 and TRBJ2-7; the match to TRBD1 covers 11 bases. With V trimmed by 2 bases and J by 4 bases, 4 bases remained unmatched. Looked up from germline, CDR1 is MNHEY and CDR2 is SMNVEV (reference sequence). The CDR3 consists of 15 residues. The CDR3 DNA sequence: TGTGCCAGCAGTTTAAGGACAGGGGGCAGTTACGAGCAGTACTTC. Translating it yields CASSLRTGGSYEQYF.

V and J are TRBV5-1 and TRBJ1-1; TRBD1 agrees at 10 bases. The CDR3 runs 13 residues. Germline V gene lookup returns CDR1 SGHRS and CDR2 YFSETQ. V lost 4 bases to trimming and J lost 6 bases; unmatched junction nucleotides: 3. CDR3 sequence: CASSHGQGAEAFF. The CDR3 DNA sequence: TGCGCCAGCAGCCACGGACAGGGGGCTGAAGCTTTCTTT. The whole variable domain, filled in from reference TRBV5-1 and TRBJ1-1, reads KAGVTQTPRYLIKTRGQQVTLSCSPISGHRSVSWYQQTPGQGLQFLFEYFSETQRNKGNFPGRFSGRQFSNSRSEMNVSTLELGDSALYLCASSHGQGAEAFFGQGTRLTVV.

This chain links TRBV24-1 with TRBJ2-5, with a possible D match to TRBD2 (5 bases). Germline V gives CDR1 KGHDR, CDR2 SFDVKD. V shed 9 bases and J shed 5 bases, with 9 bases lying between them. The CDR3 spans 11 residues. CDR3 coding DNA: TGTGCCACCCTGGGAGAGGAGACCCAGTACTTC. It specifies CATLGEETQYF.

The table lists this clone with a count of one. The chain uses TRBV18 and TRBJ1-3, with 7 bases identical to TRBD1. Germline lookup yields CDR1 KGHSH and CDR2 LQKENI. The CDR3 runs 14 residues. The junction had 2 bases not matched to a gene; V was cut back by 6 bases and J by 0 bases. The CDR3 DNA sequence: TGTGCCAGCTCGTCAGGGGGCTCTGGAAACACCATATATTTT. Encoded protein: CASSSGGSGNTIYF.